The present T cell receptor beta chain was sequenced within a study of regulatory T cells in long-lasting Graves disease. Germline-derived CDR1 and CDR2 are SNHLY and FYNNEI. The V and J ends lost 7 bases and 1 base respectively, with 1 base between them. This CDR3 comprises 10 residues. Arm-PCR with iRepertoire HTBI primers amplified the CDR3 regions for these TCR beta libraries. TCRdb independently ran MiXCR on the multiplex PCR reads; one entry per CDR3 protein. The sample has about 540,000 distinct CDR3 sequences; approximately 13% are singletons. This clonotype appeared many times. Time point noted: newly diagnosed GD, antithyroid drugs for less than 3 months. PBMCs provided the RNA from which the TCR library was made. These data also formed part of another study, on T cells in Graves' hyperthyroidism and ophthalmopathy.

Sequencing used peripheral blood mononuclear cells (PBMCs), obtained at new diagnosis, from a patient treated with antithyroid drugs. This receptor was identified in a man under 40 with Graves disease. The chain recombines TRBV2 with TRBJ2-5; unclear D gene. CDR3 loop: CASIQETQYF. The CDR3 bases are TGTGCCAGCATCCAAGAGACCCAGTACTTC.